A selection of T cell receptor beta chains follows, all from one sample in a study of T-cell memory formation after mild COVID-19. TCRdb ran MiXCR on the 5' RACE reads and lists one entry per CDR3 protein. The sample holds roughly 450,000 distinct CDR3 sequences, 15% to 20% seen once. What was sequenced was PBMCs or a T cell subset sorted from them (not recorded which). These receptor sequences come from an adult woman who had mild COVID-19 (a few samples of this study predate the infection). Cell type and time point are not known. CDR3s leave out the opening cysteine and the closing phenylalanine or tryptophan. Size is stated for part of the rows, as once, few or many counts, or as a class when the clone is expanded.

few	TRBV12-3/TRBV12-4	TRBJ2-3	14	ASSHETGSLTDTQY
NA	TRBV7-2	TRBJ2-3	11	ASSYRTRERQY
NA	TRBV21-1	TRBJ1-2	13	ASSIIRGRSYGYT
NA	TRBV20-1	TRBJ1-2	15	SAPDSGTDISRYGYT
NA	TRBV5-1	TRBJ2-5	14	ASSLVASGGQETQY
NA	TRBV12-3/TRBV12-4	TRBJ2-5	12	ASILPGQGETQY
NA	TRBV4-1	TRBJ2-1	11	ASSQDRAREQF
NA	TRBV12-3/TRBV12-4	TRBJ1-5	14	ASTPWGLNSNQPQH
NA	TRBV4-2	TRBJ2-7	11	ASSGPSRGEQY
few	TRBV2	TRBJ2-4	13	ASSAGTIAKNIQY
few	TRBV6-6	TRBJ1-5	11	ASQDRLSQPQH
few	TRBV5-1	TRBJ2-7	12	ASSLEGPVYEQY
NA	TRBV3-1	TRBJ1-6	14	ASSLSRTGGESPLH
NA	TRBV7-9	TRBJ2-5	12	ASSWGLATETQY
few	TRBV5-1	TRBJ1-1	12	ASSRSGRDTEAF
few	TRBV7-9	TRBJ2-5	14	ASQRSTSPSGETQY
NA	TRBV12-3/TRBV12-4	TRBJ1-2	13	ASRAPGYPNYGYT
few	TRBV18	TRBJ1-1	14	ASSPTFGGPNTEAF
NA	TRBV29-1	TRBJ2-5	12	SVEKRNLQETQY
NA	TRBV18	TRBJ1-2	12	ASSPQGDNYGYT
NA	TRBV12-3/TRBV12-4	TRBJ2-6	14	ASTNSPIPGANVLT
NA	TRBV7-6	TRBJ2-5	11	ASSQYRVETQY
few	TRBV6-2/TRBV6-3	TRBJ1-2	13	ASSRMDSKGYGYT
few	TRBV6-5	TRBJ2-1	13	ASSYPGLAGNEQF
few	TRBV6-2/TRBV6-3	TRBJ2-2	13	ASSPTGQGAGELF
few	TRBV5-1	TRBJ2-3	12	ASSPASAGDTQY
NA	TRBV2	TRBJ1-4	13	ASSGVGTGEAKLF
few	TRBV5-1	TRBJ2-5	13	ASSIATGGAETQY
few	TRBV4-3	TRBJ2-1	15	ASSQLLAGGPFDEQF
few	TRBV7-9	TRBJ2-5	13	ASSLDWGGWKTQY
few	TRBV29-1	TRBJ2-2	11	SVRTGGTGELF
NA	TRBV5-6	TRBJ2-2	12	ASSLGHRAGELF
NA	TRBV11-1	TRBJ2-3	10	ASSLEEVSQY
NA	TRBV29-1	TRBJ2-7	10	SVGQGSNEQY
NA	TRBV7-6	TRBJ2-1	13	ASSLVELAGREQF
few	TRBV3-1	TRBJ1-2	15	ASSQGLIGGQGNGYT
many	TRBV7-2	TRBJ2-7	10	ASSSTHYEQY
few	TRBV24-1	TRBJ1-2	6	ATFIFH
few	TRBV27	TRBJ1-5	13	ASGLKRGGNQPQH
NA	TRBV3-1	TRBJ2-2	12	ASSRLGGTGELF
NA	TRBV29-1	TRBJ2-3	14	RVEDLAGGPSDTQY
few	TRBV6-2/TRBV6-3	TRBJ1-2	10	ASSSSIYGYT
NA	TRBV6-2/TRBV6-3	TRBJ2-1	12	ASSDAVGTNEQF
NA	TRBV12-3/TRBV12-4	TRBJ1-1	9	ASSYADEAF
NA	TRBV7-8	TRBJ1-5	12	ASSLAGGSQPQH
few	TRBV7-2	TRBJ2-7	13	ASTLLGGPYYEQY
NA	TRBV3-1	TRBJ2-1	11	ASSQGASYEQF
few	TRBV5-1	TRBJ2-1	12	ASSPAGEWGEQF
NA	TRBV6-5	TRBJ1-1	11	ASSYRLNTEAF
few	TRBV19	TRBJ2-1	12	ASSMTVDYNEQF
many	TRBV7-9	TRBJ2-7	17	ASSSSDRGLLKFTYEQY
few	TRBV2	TRBJ2-3	12	ARSAVRDTDTQY
NA	TRBV3-1	TRBJ1-2	11	ASSPDGFGGYT
few	TRBV30	TRBJ1-5	13	AWSPGAGRDQPQH
few	TRBV7-8	TRBJ2-7	13	ASSLGTRGPYEQY
NA	TRBV6-2/TRBV6-3	TRBJ1-1	12	ASSYTGQNTEAL
few	TRBV3-1	TRBJ2-1	13	ASSPSGGAENEQF
NA	TRBV6-2/TRBV6-3	TRBJ2-7	13	ASSYSRTSGYEQY
few	TRBV5-1	TRBJ1-1	12	ASSLASPGTEAF